The sequence of this T cell receptor (beta chain) was determined in a study of T cells in Graves' hyperthyroidism and ophthalmopathy. Study-level findings and limits: Median prediction lead before ophthalmopathy onset was around 6.9 months with the model. A model of 13 V-J features distinguished ophthalmopathy from stable hyperthyroidism.

As for this clonotype: Its specificity is not known.

The germline V gene encodes CDR1 LGHNT and CDR2 FRNRAP. The CDR3 sequence is 14 residues long. The ends lost 1 base at V and 7 bases at J; junction bases unmatched: 1. Amplified TCR beta CDR3 regions derived from RNA transcripts. The study used the HTBI primer set for a first-round RT-PCR of the TCR CDR3. MiXCR, run by TCRdb on the multiplex PCR reads, gives a single entry per CDR3 protein. The data show 650,000 to 800,000 distinct CDR3 sequences, 45% seen once. The specimen was peripheral blood or thyroid tissue (not recorded which). The receptor comes from an adult man with Graves' disease, either hyperthyroidism or ophthalmopathy (not recorded which). This rearrangement joins TRBV12-5 to TRBJ2-2, with 9 bases lining up with TRBD1. The chain's CDR3 is CASGLGTGVGELFF. DNA of the CDR3: TGTGCTAGTGGTTTGGGGACAGGGGTCGGGGAGCTGTTTTTT.